Shown below are 2 T cell receptor beta chains from a single sample sequenced in a study of CD8 T cells in Susac syndrome. When the RNA was reverse transcribed, random hexamers were used with an input of roughly 0.5 to 1 ug. MiXCR, run by TCRdb on the immunoSEQ multiplex PCR reads, gives a single entry per CDR3 protein. In the table there are about 120,000 distinct CDR3 sequences, 96% of which are singletons. Sequencing was performed on CD4+ T cells from PBMCs. The receptors derive from a human donor with Susac syndrome.

The DNA of the CDR3 is TGCGCCAGCAGCGGGGACAGAGGCCACGAGCAGTACTTC. Protein: CASSGDRGHEQYF. The gene calls are TRBV5-1 and TRBJ2-7, with 7 bases that match TRBD1. The CDR3 has 13 amino acids. The germline V gene encodes CDR1 SGHRS and CDR2 YFSETQ. The V gene end was trimmed by 4 bases and the J gene end by 5 bases; junction bases not matched to a gene: 6. Drawing the rest from reference TRBV5-1 and TRBJ2-7, the complete variable domain is KAGVTQTPRYLIKTRGQQVTLSCSPISGHRSVSWYQQTPGQGLQFLFEYFSETQRNKGNFPGRFSGRQFSNSRSEMNVSTLELGDSALYLCASSGDRGHEQYFGPGTRLTVT.

The chain has TRBV3-1 and TRBJ2-7, with D possibly matching TRBD2 (5 bases). Looked up from germline, CDR1 is LGHDT and CDR2 is YNNKEL (reference sequence). Trimming took off 1 base at V and 3 bases at J, with 16 bases between the two ends. This CDR3 region has 16 residues. The CDR3 region has the DNA TGTGCCAGCAGCCAAGCCCGAAGGAGGATAGGCTACGAGCAGTACTTC. It translates to CASSQARRRIGYEQYF.